This T cell receptor (beta chain) was obtained from a study of molecular identifiers for immune sequencing clone quantification (dated by TCRdb to the late 2010s). Notes on the research overall: In a replicate experiment, RNA from around 20,000 or 100,000 naive CD8 T cells was split into five aliquots, four of which were sequenced. This methods study used CD8 T cells to benchmark TCR RNA copy counting and molecular-identifier clustering-based TCR repertoire sequencing (MIDCIRS). Results and caveats for the whole study, not just this receptor: A single cell's worth of spiked-in Jurkat TCR RNA was reported detectable even among 850,000 to 1,000,000 naive CD8 T cells. Naive libraries contained spiked-in Jurkat TCR RNA (10 copies' worth), which is not part of the donor repertoire. When barcode sub-clustering was not used, chimeric consensus sequences inflated TCR diversity, with chimeras reaching as high as 47%. In CMV-specific effector cells, clones with more than 20 RNA copies contained over 97% of molecules, whereas in naive cells such clones contained under 1% of molecules. Highly expanded clone sizes could be underestimated because identical TCR molecules may share a barcode. Modeling gave around 3 recovered TCR RNA copies per cell versus approximately 10 by digital PCR, implying around 33% capture efficiency.

Libraries of naive CD8 T cells were built from anywhere between about 18,000 and 1,000,000 sorted cells, with 10%, 30% or 50% of the purified RNA used. Naive CD8 T cells were FACS-sorted as CD8+CD4-CCR7+CD45RA+ on a BD FACSAria II into RLT Plus buffer. To test detection sensitivity, Jurkat RNA equal to ten TCR copies was added to samples of roughly 18,000-1,100,000 naive CD8 T cells. Enrichment of CD8 T cells was done with RosetteSep CD8+ T Cell Enrichment Cocktail plus Ficoll-Paque, and ACK red cell lysis came afterward. This clonotype was detected many times. The antigen it binds to is not known. Base qualities are missing; no much larger clone stands one base away. Here V drops 3 bases and J drops 2 bases, and the junction holds 6 bases not matched to any gene. Reading from cysteine to phenylalanine, the CDR3 counts 15 amino acids. Of all the DNA, just the CDR3 is kept, 45 bases in frame from base 1. The germline V gene encodes CDR1 LGHNA and CDR2 YSLEER.

Library preparation used PCR. The instrument was a NextSeq 500. Bulk TCR libraries were prepared as previously described, using TCR primers listed in Table S5. The Qiagen AllPrep DNA/RNA kit was used to purify total RNA. Before analysis, reads from multiple sequencing runs of the same library were pooled. The authors' analysis ran thus. Reads were retained only if the reads had an exact TCR constant sequence, and the retained reads were trimmed to 150 nt and grouped according to their 12-nt molecular barcodes. Reads within each barcode group were sub-clustered using a 15% Levenshtein threshold, and quality-weighted consensus sequences were constructed for each RNA molecule. Non-functional sequences were removed, as were lower-count sequences one edit away from another. Based on fitting two negative binomial distributions, any barcode sub-cluster with under 20% of the maximum read count was discarded. TCRdb applied fastp at Q25 and MiXCR to the public reads, then kept only in-frame beta chains. Under each unique CDR3 protein, matching rows form one entry showing the most common genes and DNA. TCRdb's processing, not the authors' own work, is the source of the V and J calls. This sample comprises approximately 630,000 distinct CDR3 sequences, over 25% of them detected only once. Of the sample, about 0.84% falls within the top ten clones.

Sequencing was carried out using naive CD8+ T cells from blood, with Jurkat cell RNA spiked in. What the cell subset or site label conveys for this sample: FACS-sorted CD8+CD4-CCR7+CD45RA+ naive T cells. The sequence joins TRBV4-3 to TRBJ2-7, with 8 middle bases fitting TRBD1. The receptor's source is a human donor in good health. Some libraries in this study had Jurkat cell RNA spiked in. Read as DNA, the sequence is TGCGCCAGCAGCCAGGACAGGGACCTCCCCTACGAGCAGTACTTC. It encodes CASSQDRDLPYEQYF.